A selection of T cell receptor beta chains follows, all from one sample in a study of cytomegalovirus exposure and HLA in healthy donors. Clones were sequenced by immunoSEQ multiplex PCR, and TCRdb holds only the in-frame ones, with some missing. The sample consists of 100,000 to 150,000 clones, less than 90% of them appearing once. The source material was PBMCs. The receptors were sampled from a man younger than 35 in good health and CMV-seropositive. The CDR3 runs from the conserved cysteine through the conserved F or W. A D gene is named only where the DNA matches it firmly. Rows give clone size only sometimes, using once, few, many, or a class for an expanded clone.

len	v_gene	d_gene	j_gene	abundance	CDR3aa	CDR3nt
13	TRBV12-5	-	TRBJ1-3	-	CASGLGGLGQKDF	TGTGCTAGTGGTTTGGGGGGACTTGGCCAAAAGGATTTT
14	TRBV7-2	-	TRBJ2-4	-	CASSFYSGQNIQYF	TGTGCCAGCAGCTTTTACAGTGGCCAAAACATTCAGTACTTC
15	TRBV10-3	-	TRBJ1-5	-	CAISDSGQKNQPQHF	TGTGCCATCAGTGATTCAGGGCAGAAGAATCAGCCCCAGCATTTT
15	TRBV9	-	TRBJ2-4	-	CASSVDPGAKNIQYF	TGTGCCAGCAGCGTAGATCCAGGGGCCAAAAACATTCAGTACTTC
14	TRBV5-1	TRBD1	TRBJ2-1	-	CASSLRTGGNEQFF	TGCGCCAGCAGCTTAAGGACAGGGGGAAATGAGCAGTTCTTC
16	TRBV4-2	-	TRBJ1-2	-	CASSHIAGDVNYGYTF	TGTGCCAGCAGCCACATAGCGGGGGACGTTAACTATGGCTACACCTTC
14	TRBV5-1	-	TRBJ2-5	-	CASSLVGTEETQYF	TGCGCCAGCAGCTTGGTTGGGACTGAAGAGACCCAGTACTTC
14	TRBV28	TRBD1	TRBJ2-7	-	CASKIQGVTNEQYF	TGTGCCAGCAAGATACAGGGGGTGACCAACGAGCAGTACTTC
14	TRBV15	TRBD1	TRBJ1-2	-	CATSTDRRGYGYTF	TGTGCCACCAGCACGGACAGGCGAGGCTATGGCTACACCTTC
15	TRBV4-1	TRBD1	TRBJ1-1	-	CASSQPGQGFREAFF	TGCGCCAGCAGCCAGCCGGGACAGGGATTCCGGGAAGCTTTCTTT
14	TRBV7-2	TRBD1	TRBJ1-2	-	CASSSIGGPVGYTF	TGTGCCAGCAGCTCCATAGGGGGCCCGGTCGGCTACACCTTC
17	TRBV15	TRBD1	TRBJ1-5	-	CATSRGNTGGTNQPQHF	TGTGCCACCAGCAGAGGCAACACAGGGGGCACGAATCAGCCCCAGCATTTT
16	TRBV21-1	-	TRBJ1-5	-	CASSMVKPGGNQPQHF	TGTGCCAGCAGCATGGTGAAACCAGGGGGCAATCAGCCCCAGCATTTT
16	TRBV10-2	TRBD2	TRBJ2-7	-	CASSPPRLAGAYEQYF	TGCGCCAGCAGCCCACCCAGACTAGCGGGGGCCTACGAGCAGTACTTC
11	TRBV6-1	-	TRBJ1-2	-	CASSSGHRYTF	TGTGCCAGCAGCTCTGGACACCGCTACACCTTC
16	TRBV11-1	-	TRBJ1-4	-	CASSFIKGATNEKLFF	TGTGCCAGCAGCTTTATCAAGGGGGCAACTAATGAAAAACTGTTTTTT
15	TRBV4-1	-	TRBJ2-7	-	CASSQDDGGYYEQYF	TGCGCCAGCAGCCAAGACGATGGGGGGTACTACGAGCAGTACTTC
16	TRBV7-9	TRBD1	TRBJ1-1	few	CASSPPTGARYTEAFF	TGTGCCAGCAGTCCACCGACAGGGGCGCGGTACACTGAAGCTTTCTTT
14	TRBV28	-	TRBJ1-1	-	CASSLSQGGTEAFF	TGTGCCAGCAGTTTATCCCAGGGTGGCACTGAAGCTTTCTTT
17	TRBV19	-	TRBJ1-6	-	CASSSFHRSSYNSPLHF	TGTGCCAGTAGTTCATTCCACAGAAGCTCCTATAATTCACCCCTCCACTTT
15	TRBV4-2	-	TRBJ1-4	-	CASSLLRDTSEKLFF	TGTGCCAGCAGCCTTCTCCGGGACACATCGGAAAAACTGTTTTTT
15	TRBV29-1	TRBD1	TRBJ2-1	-	CSVRGQIFSYNEQFF	TGCAGCGTCAGGGGACAGATCTTCTCCTACAATGAGCAGTTCTTC
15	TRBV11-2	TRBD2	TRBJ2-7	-	CASSLAAGGTYEQYF	TGTGCCAGCAGCTTAGCGGCGGGAGGCACCTACGAGCAGTACTTC
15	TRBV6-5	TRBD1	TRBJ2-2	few	CASRRDRGAHGELFF	TGTGCCAGCAGGCGGGACAGGGGTGCCCATGGGGAGCTGTTTTTT
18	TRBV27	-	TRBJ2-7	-	CASSFPTLTGIGFYEQYF	TGTGCCAGCAGTTTCCCGACTTTAACAGGGATCGGGTTCTACGAGCAGTACTTC
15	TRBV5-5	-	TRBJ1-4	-	CASTTGVATNEKLFF	TGTGCCAGCACCACCGGGGTTGCAACTAATGAAAAACTGTTTTTT